This TCR beta chain came from a study of cytomegalovirus exposure and HLA in healthy donors. From germline, CDR1 is MGHRA and CDR2 YSYEKL. The CDR3 runs to 15 residues. Trimming removed 1 base from V and 6 bases from J, with 14 bases in between. The primer mix had 60 Vbeta and 13 Jbeta primers. Profiling relied on immunoSEQ multiplex PCR, and the TCRdb table lists in-frame clones only, not all of them. The sample records under 150,000 clones, around 79% being singletons. This clone has only one observation. Its specificity is unknown. Study outcomes and limitations: In vitro data verified a few CMV-associated chains as specific for CMV antigens. Using the classifier, cytomegalovirus status was reportedly diagnosed with high specificity and sensitivity. TCR beta V- and J-gene trimming was later associated with a missense DCLRE1C variant. Further analysis was carried out later, and it showed several of the most significant clusters appearing linked to common viral pathogens.

Specimen: PBMCs. This TCR was recovered from a woman aged 45 to 65 in good health and CMV-seropositive. This chain joins TRBV4-1 and TRBJ2-3, with D hard to call. The CDR3 DNA follows: TGCGCCAGCAGCCAAGGTCCAGGTAGATGGGATACGCAGTATTTT. Amino acids: CASSQGPGRWDTQYF.